Following are 32 T cell receptor beta chains from one sample sequenced in a study of OX40 agonist ivuxolimab in advanced cancers. The library was obtained by the immunoSEQ multiplex PCR assay. In its TCRdb copy, this immuneACCESS table keeps in-frame sequences only and misses some clones. Where compared with another copy, unresolved V genes explain less than half of these, and the others have no known cause. The sample yields approximately 70,000 clones; 75% to 90% were counted once. Over 2.5% of the sample is taken by the ten largest. Sample: CD4+ or CD8+ T cells sorted from blood, taken in a trial of the OX40 agonist ivuxolimab. The receptor set was obtained from an adult with an advanced solid tumor such as melanoma, head and neck, liver or kidney cancer.

The J gene is TRBJ1-3, the V gene TRBV30; maybe TRBD1 (6 bases). V lost 0 bases and J 4 bases, leaving 10 bases between the germline ends. CDR3 length: 14 residues. Germline V CDR1 and CDR2: GTSNPN, SVGIG (reference sequence). In nucleotides, the CDR3 is TGTGCCTGGAGTGTAGGGGGGCCGGGAAACACCATATATTTT. Protein: CAWSVGGPGNTIYF.

The gene calls are TRBV5-6 and TRBJ2-5; TRBD1 aligns across 8 bases. CDR1 and CDR2 (germline): SGHDT, YYEEEE. J gave up 2 bases and V 3 bases, and 6 bases lay outside the gene matches. The CDR3 totals 15 residues. The CDR3 here is CASSSGDRRQETQYF. DNA of the CDR3: TGTGCCAGCAGCTCAGGGGACAGGAGACAAGAGACCCAGTACTTC. The variable domain in full, with the rest retrieved from reference TRBV5-6 and TRBJ2-5, is DAGVTQSPTHLIKTRGQQVTLRCSPKSGHDTVSWYQQALGQGPQFIFQYYEEEERQRGNFPDRFSGHQFPNYSSELNVNALLLGDSALYLCASSSGDRRQETQYFGPGTRLLVL.

The CDR3 loop reads CASSLIPGQGNNEQFF. The DNA of the CDR3 is TGCGCCAGCAGCTTAATTCCGGGACAGGGTAACAATGAGCAGTTCTTC. The rearrangement uses TRBV5-1 and TRBJ2-1; 9 nucleotides align to TRBD1. Per germline, CDR1 SGHRS and CDR2 YFSETQ. The CDR3 runs to 16 residues. The ends lost 2 bases at V and 5 bases at J; junction bases unmatched: 8.

The CDR3, as DNA: TGTGCCAGCACTACAGGGTCCGGGGTGACCAACTATGGCTACACCTTC. This translates into CASTTGSGVTNYGYTF. J is TRBJ1-2 and V is TRBV28; TRBD1 is a possible D gene (6 bases). V was trimmed by 7 bases and J by 2 bases, leaving 20 bases between them. CDR3 length equals 16 residues. Germline CDR1 reads MDHEN; CDR2 reads SYDVKM.

This chain connects TRBV6-5 to TRBJ1-1; a weak D match, TRBD1 (5 bases). The V end was cut by 5 bases, the J end by 1 base, with 8 bases between. CDR3 size: 13 residues. Germline V gene data show CDR1 as MNHEY and CDR2 as SVGAGI. The CDR3 reads CASSVGGNTEAFF. The CDR3 DNA sequence: TGTGCCAGCAGTGTGGGGGGGAACACTGAAGCTTTCTTT.

This chain links TRBV30 with TRBJ2-2; 7 bases align to TRBD2. Germline V gene data show CDR1 as GTSNPN and CDR2 as SVGIG (reference sequence). The CDR3 runs 15 residues. Trimming took 3 bases from V and 4 from J; bases not matched to a gene: 8. The CDR3: CAWRPQGGSTGELFF. Written as DNA, the CDR3 is TGTGCCTGGAGGCCTCAGGGAGGGAGCACCGGGGAGCTGTTTTTT.

The rearrangement uses TRBV5-5 and TRBJ1-2; TRBD1 matches at 8 bases. The V gene's germline CDR1 is SGHKS and CDR2 YYEKEE (reference sequence). J was trimmed by 5 bases and V by 4 bases; bases with no gene match: 13. The CDR3 spans 16 residues. CDR3 loop: CASSPQPWTGTYGYTF. As DNA, the CDR3 is TGTGCCAGCAGCCCCCAACCCTGGACAGGGACATATGGCTACACCTTC.

The J gene is TRBJ1-4, the V gene TRBV4-2, with D tentatively TRBD1 (5 bases). Trimming shortened V by 4 bases and J by 0 bases, and 21 bases separated the two germline ends. This CDR3 spans 19 amino acids. Germline V gene lookup returns CDR1 LGHNA and CDR2 YNFKEQ. CDR3 bases: TGTGCCAGCAGCCCCGAACTTCCCCGGGGCCCGTCAACTAATGAAAAACTGTTTTTT. Translation: CASSPELPRGPSTNEKLFF.

CDR3 nucleotide sequence: TGCGCCAGCAGCCAAGATGGGGGGAGGTCACCCCTCCACTTT. Protein: CASSQDGGRSPLHF. This chain connects TRBV4-3 to TRBJ1-6; D is possibly TRBD1 (5 bases). Germline V gene data show CDR1 as LGHNA and CDR2 as YSLEER. Deletions cut 0 bases from V and 10 bases from J, with 10 bases between. The CDR3 is 14 residues long.

The chain links TRBV5-4 to TRBJ1-2; TRBD1 matches at 9 bases. Trimming at V came to 4 bases and at J to 4 bases, leaving 8 bases not matched to a gene. This CDR3 has 15 residues. The germline CDR1 and CDR2 sequences are SGHNT and YYREEE (reference sequence). The CDR3 nucleotides read TGTGCCAGCAGCCCGAGACCGGGACAGGGCTATGGCTACACCTTC. It specifies CASSPRPGQGYGYTF. The variable domain in full, with the rest retrieved from reference TRBV5-4 and TRBJ1-2, is ETGVTQSPTHLIKTRGQQVTLRCSSQSGHNTVSWYQQALGQGPQFIFQYYREEENGRGNFPPRFSGLQFPNYSSELNVNALELDDSALYLCASSPRPGQGYGYTFGSGTRLTVV.

V gene TRBV29-1 combines with J gene TRBJ2-2; 7 bases agree with TRBD1. V was pared by 7 bases and J by 7 bases, with 12 bases of the junction left unmatched. This CDR3 has 14 residues. Germline lookup yields CDR1 SQVTM and CDR2 ANQGSEA. For the CDR3, the DNA is TGCAGCGGGGGCCCGGGACAGCCATACGGGGAGCTGTTTTTT. The encoded protein is CSGGPGQPYGELFF.

This chain uses TRBV5-1 with TRBJ1-1; D unclear. The V end lost 6 bases, the J end lost 1 base, and 13 bases lay between the germline ends. Looked up from germline, CDR1 is SGHRS and CDR2 is YFSETQ. The CDR3 totals 14 residues. This chain's CDR3 is CASKTEVRNTEAFF. The CDR3 DNA is TGCGCCAGCAAAACAGAGGTAAGGAACACTGAAGCTTTCTTT.

V and J are TRBV4-1 and TRBJ2-2; TRBD1 matches at 8 bases. Germline CDR1 and CDR2: MGHRA and YSYEKL. Trimming took 1 base from V and 2 from J; bases not matched to a gene: 9. This CDR3 contains 18 residues. The CDR3, as DNA: TGCGCCAGCAGCCAAGTAGGCAGGACAGGGCCCAACACCGGGGAGCTGTTTTTT. It codes for CASSQVGRTGPNTGELFF.

The chain combines TRBV11-3 with TRBJ2-5; TRBD2 matches 11 bases. This CDR3 is built from 15 residues. In germline, CDR1 is SGHNT, CDR2 YENEEA. V trimming: 2 bases; J trimming: 2 bases; junction bases outside the gene matches: 1. The CDR3 spells CASSLTSGGQETQYF. The CDR3 coding sequence is TGTGCCAGCAGCTTAACTAGCGGGGGACAAGAGACCCAGTACTTC.

Notes on this clone: One junction end does not reproduce the germline sequence, and a read error may be involved. This sample also contains other DNA sequences that code for the same CDR3. The gene calls are TRBV15 and TRBJ1-5, with D perhaps TRBD1 (5 bases). The CDR3 sequence is 16 residues long. CDR1 is LNHNV, CDR2 YYDKDF, per germline (reference sequence). CDR3 in amino acids: CATSSQSGVSNQPQHF. DNA for the CDR3: TGTGCCACCAGCAGCCAATCGGGGGTTAGCAATCAGCCCCAACATTTT.

CDR3 bases: TGTGCCAGCAGCCCCGGGCCCAAAAATGAAAAACTGTTTTTT. Translating it yields CASSPGPKNEKLFF. This rearrangement joins TRBV5-5 to TRBJ1-4; D call uncertain. The CDR3 runs 14 residues. V lost 4 bases and J 5 bases, leaving 12 bases between the germline ends. Germline V gene sequence: CDR1 SGHKS, CDR2 YYEKEE (reference sequence).

The J gene is TRBJ2-3, the V gene TRBV5-1, with D unclear. V gave up 7 bases and J gave up 4 bases, with 16 bases separating them. Germline CDR1 is SGHRS and CDR2 is YFSETQ. CDR3 length equals 14 residues. CDR3 region: CASAPLPGADTQYF. DNA of the CDR3: TGCGCCAGCGCCCCCCTCCCAGGCGCAGATACGCAGTATTTT.

This clone was seen once. This rearrangement joins TRBV30 to TRBJ2-3; the match to TRBD2 covers 12 bases. Germline V gene sequence: CDR1 GTSNPN, CDR2 SVGIG (reference sequence). V shed 6 bases and J 0 bases; nucleotides not matched to a gene: 7. The length of the CDR3 is 16 residues. DNA for the CDR3: TGTGCCTGCCTCGCTAGCGGGGGGGAAAGCACAGATACGCAGTATTTT. Encoded protein: CACLASGGESTDTQYF. Full variable domain (missing parts from reference TRBV30 and TRBJ2-3): SQTIHQWPATLVQPVGSPLSLECTVEGTSNPNLYWYRQAAGRGLQLLFYSVGIGQISSEVPQNLSASRPQDRQFILSSKKLLLSDSGFYLCACLASGGESTDTQYFGPGTRLTVL.

This clone was counted once. In DNA form, the CDR3 reads TGTGCCAGTAGTATAGGTCCTACAGGGGCCTTGGCGTTTCAGCCCCAGCATTTT. Its protein product is CASSIGPTGALAFQPQHF. The chain employs TRBV19 and TRBJ1-5, with 7 bases identical to TRBD1. With V trimmed by 1 base and J by 6 bases, 15 bases remained unmatched. Germline V gene lookup returns CDR1 LNHDA and CDR2 SQIVND (reference sequence). The CDR3 is 18 amino acids.

The chain has TRBV28 and TRBJ2-4; D ambiguous. The CDR3 loop spans 12 amino acids. Germline V CDR1 and CDR2: MDHEN, SYDVKM. Trimming removed 10 bases from V and 2 bases from J, with 9 bases in between. The CDR3 sequence: CATGLSKNIQYF. CDR3 nucleotides: TGTGCCACCGGTTTGTCCAAAAACATTCAGTACTTC.

This chain links TRBV5-1 with TRBJ2-3; 7 nucleotides match TRBD1. This CDR3 is built from 16 residues. Germline V gene sequence: CDR1 SGHRS, CDR2 YFSETQ. The trim removed 4 bases at V and 0 bases at J, leaving 8 bases unmatched. CDR3 coding DNA: TGCGCCAGCAGCCCATCGGGACAGACTAGCACAGATACGCAGTATTTT. It encodes CASSPSGQTSTDTQYF.

This clone was seen a few times. The rearrangement links TRBV4-1 to TRBJ1-4; the D is unclear. The V and J ends lost 6 bases and 4 bases respectively, with 15 bases between them. Germline-derived CDR1 and CDR2 are MGHRA and YSYEKL. The CDR3 sequence is 15 residues long. The DNA of the CDR3 is TGCGCCAGCAGTTCAGATGGGCAGGTTAATGAAAAACTGTTTTTT. Translating gives CASSSDGQVNEKLFF.

In this sample, this clone turned up a few times. The V and J genes are TRBV7-9 and TRBJ1-2, with TRBD1 identical over 8 bases. This CDR3 has 16 amino acids. The J segment lost 7 bases and the V segment lost 5 bases, leaving 15 bases of the junction unmatched. Germline CDR1 and CDR2: SEHNR and FQNEAQ (reference sequence). The CDR3 sequence is CASSLDRDFSAGGYTF. The DNA for the CDR3 is TGTGCCAGCAGCCTGGACAGGGACTTTTCAGCGGGTGGCTACACCTTC.

The genes are TRBV5-1 and TRBJ2-3; unclear D gene. CDR1 is SGHRS, CDR2 YFSETQ, per germline. The CDR3 runs to 16 residues. V was clipped by 0 bases and J by 0 bases, with 11 bases between them. CDR3 sequence reads: CASSLAATTSTDTQYF. CDR3 bases: TGCGCCAGCAGCTTGGCGGCCACAACCAGCACAGATACGCAGTATTTT.

The chain joins TRBV19 to TRBJ2-2; D unresolved. Trimming took 9 bases from V and 3 from J, leaving 14 bases between them. The CDR3 length is 14 residues. CDR1 and CDR2 from the germline V gene are LNHDA and SQIVND (reference sequence). This chain's CDR3 is CASKGHKDTGELFF. CDR3 nucleotides: TGTGCCAGCAAGGGCCATAAAGACACCGGGGAGCTGTTTTTT.

This rearrangement joins TRBV7-2 to TRBJ1-6; D is ambiguous. Germline V CDR1 and CDR2: SGHTA, FQGNSA. The CDR3 loop spans 15 amino acids. V was cut by 1 base and J by 6 bases, with 10 bases left in between. The CDR3 bases are TGTGCCAGCAGCTTAGACGGCCTTACTAATTCACCCCTCCACTTT. It yields the protein CASSLDGLTNSPLHF.

The chain is built from TRBV7-2 and TRBJ2-5; D gene ambiguous. V shed 1 base and J shed 7 bases, with 10 bases lying between them. Germline loops: CDR1 SGHTA, CDR2 FQGNSA. The CDR3 contains 13 residues. DNA for the CDR3: TGTGCCAGCAGCTTAGATCGGGTTGTGACCCAGTACTTC. It translates to CASSLDRVVTQYF.

The chain uses TRBV11-2 and TRBJ2-3; 11 nucleotides align to TRBD2. With V trimmed by 5 bases and J by 4 bases, 8 bases remained unmatched. The CDR3 length is 16 residues. Germline V gives CDR1 SGHAT, CDR2 FQNNGV. The CDR3 protein is CASSPRGSGGADTQYF. The DNA of the CDR3 is TGTGCCAGCAGCCCTCGGGGTAGCGGGGGGGCAGATACGCAGTATTTT.

This clone has only a few counts. The genes are TRBV2 and TRBJ1-3; no definite D call. Germline V gene sequence: CDR1 SNHLY, CDR2 FYNNEI. The CDR3 contains 13 residues. V lost 6 bases to trimming and J lost 0 bases, with 6 bases between them. As DNA, the CDR3 is TGTGCCAGCAGGCTCTACTCTGGAAACACCATATATTTT. Protein: CASRLYSGNTIYF.

The chain links TRBV9 to TRBJ1-2; D not certain. This CDR3 is built from 13 residues. The germline V and J ends were trimmed by 0 bases and 9 bases, with 12 bases remaining between them. Germline V gene data show CDR1 as SGDLS and CDR2 as YYNGEE. This chain's CDR3 is CASSVEGSTSYTF. CDR3 bases: TGTGCCAGCAGCGTAGAGGGCAGTACAAGCTACACCTTC.

This chain uses TRBV19 with TRBJ1-2, with D tentatively TRBD1 (5 bases). The CDR3 totals 16 residues. V lost 0 bases and J lost 7, with 18 bases in between. CDR1 LNHDA and CDR2 SQIVND come from the germline V gene (reference sequence). CDR3 sequence reads: CASSIEGVVGIGGYTF. DNA of the CDR3: TGTGCCAGTAGTATAGAAGGGGTCGTGGGGATCGGTGGCTACACCTTC. The variable domain in full, completed from reference TRBV19 and TRBJ1-2, reads DGGITQSPKYLFRKEGQNVTLSCEQNLNHDAMYWYRQDPGQGLRLIYYSQIVNDFQKGDIAEGYSVSREKKESFPLTVTSAQKNPTAFYLCASSIEGVVGIGGYTFGSGTRLTVV.

This clone was detected only once. The CDR3 nucleotides read TGTGCCAGCAGTGAGAAAGTTCGTCAGCCCCAGCATTTT. This gives the protein CASSEKVRQPQHF. The V gene is TRBV6-1, the J gene TRBJ1-5; D gene ambiguous. Trimming removed 3 bases from V and 6 bases from J, with 9 bases in between. The CDR3 totals 13 residues. Germline values: CDR1 MNHNS, CDR2 SASEGT.